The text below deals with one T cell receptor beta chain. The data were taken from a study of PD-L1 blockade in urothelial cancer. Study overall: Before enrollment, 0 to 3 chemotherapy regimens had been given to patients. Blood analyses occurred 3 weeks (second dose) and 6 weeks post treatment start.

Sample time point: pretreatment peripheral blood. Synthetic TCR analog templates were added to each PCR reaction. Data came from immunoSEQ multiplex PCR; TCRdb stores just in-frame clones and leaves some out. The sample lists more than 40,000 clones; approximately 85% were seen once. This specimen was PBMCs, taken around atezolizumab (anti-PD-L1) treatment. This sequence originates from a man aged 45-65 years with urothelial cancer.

The CDR3, as DNA: TGTGCCAGCGTCGGGACTGCGGGAGCGGGGGAGCAGTACTTC. Protein product: CASVGTAGAGEQYF. The rearrangement joins TRBV6-5 to TRBJ2-7, with TRBD2 matching over 7 bases. Unmatched junction bases numbered 14, after V lost 8 bases and J lost 7 bases. Germline V CDR1 and CDR2: MNHEY, SVGAGI. This CDR3 has 14 residues.